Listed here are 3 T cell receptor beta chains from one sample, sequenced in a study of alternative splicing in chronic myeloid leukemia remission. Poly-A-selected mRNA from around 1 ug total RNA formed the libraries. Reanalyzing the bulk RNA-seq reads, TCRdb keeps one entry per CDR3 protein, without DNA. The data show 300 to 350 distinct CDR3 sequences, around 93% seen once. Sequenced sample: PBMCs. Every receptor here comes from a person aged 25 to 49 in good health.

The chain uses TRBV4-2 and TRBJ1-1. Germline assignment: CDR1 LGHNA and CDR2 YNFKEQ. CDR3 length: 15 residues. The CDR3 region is CASSQGLGLYTEAFF.

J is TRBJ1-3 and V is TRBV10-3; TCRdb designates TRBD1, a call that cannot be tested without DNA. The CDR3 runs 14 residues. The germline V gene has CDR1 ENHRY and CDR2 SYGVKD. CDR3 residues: CAISGQVAGNTIYF.

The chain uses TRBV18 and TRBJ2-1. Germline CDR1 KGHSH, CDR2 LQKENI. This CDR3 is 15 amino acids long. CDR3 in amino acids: CASSPIRSSYNEQFF. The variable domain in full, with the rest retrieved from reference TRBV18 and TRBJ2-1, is NAGVMQNPRHLVRRRGQEARLRCSPMKGHSHVYWYRQLPEEGLKFMVYLQKENIIDESGMPKERFSAEFPKEGPSILRIQQVVRGDSAAYFCASSPIRSSYNEQFFGPGTRLTVL.